This T cell receptor beta chain was observed in a study of blood T cell repertoires in COVID-19. The CDR3 sequence is 15 residues long. Trimming took off 3 bases at V and 1 base at J, with 12 bases between the two ends. Germline V lookup: CDR1 LGHNA, CDR2 YNFKEQ. Sequencing was performed with immunoSEQ multiplex PCR; in TCRdb, only in-frame clones are kept and a portion is missing. The data hold approximately 200,000 clones, with about 86% observed a single time. This receptor was identified in a woman aged 55 to 70 with acute or convalescent COVID-19. The chain joins TRBV4-2 to TRBJ1-1; the D gene is possibly TRBD1 (6 bases). The sample taken for sequencing was peripheral blood. CDR3 DNA: TGTGCCAGCAGCCAGCATGGGGGCACGAACACTGAAGCTTTCTTT. Translated, it gives CASSQHGGTNTEAFF.